Listed below are T cell receptor beta chains from one sample, sequenced in a study of blood T cell repertoires in COVID-19. The assay was immunoSEQ multiplex PCR, and TCRdb's table has in-frame clones only and misses some. The sample contains around 300,000 clones, approximately 90% of which appear only once. Sequencing input: peripheral blood. The receptors here all came from a woman aged 25 to 39 with active or convalescent COVID-19. The CDR3 runs from the conserved cysteine through the conserved F or W. A D gene is named only where the DNA matches it firmly. Clone size is not always given. Where it is, it says once, few, many or a class for expanded clones.

J: TRBJ1-1; D: -; size: few; V: TRBV27; CDR3: CASRPGWAMNTEAFF; DNA: TGTGCCAGCAGACCAGGGTGGGCCATGAACACTGAAGCTTTCTTT
J: TRBJ2-2; D: -; size: -; V: TRBV10-2; CDR3: CASRGGAKTAGELFF; DNA: TGCGCCAGCAGGGGGGGGGCCAAAACCGCCGGGGAGCTGTTTTTT
J: TRBJ2-5; D: -; size: -; V: TRBV4-3; CDR3: CASSQERWKTQYF; DNA: TGCGCCAGCAGCCAAGAGAGGTGGAAGACCCAGTACTTC
J: TRBJ2-3; D: -; size: -; V: TRBV4-3; CDR3: CASSQDDGVSTDTQYF; DNA: TGCGCCAGCAGCCAAGATGACGGGGTGAGCACAGATACGCAGTATTTT
J: TRBJ2-3; D: TRBD2; size: many; V: TRBV4-3; CDR3: CASSQRTSGGGTDTQYF; DNA: TGCGCCAGCAGCCAGCGGACTAGCGGGGGGGGAACAGATACGCAGTATTTT
J: TRBJ2-1; D: TRBD2; size: -; V: TRBV6-2/TRBV6-3; CDR3: CASSDWTSGGNEQFF; DNA: TGTGCCAGCAGCGACTGGACTAGCGGGGGAAATGAGCAGTTCTTC
J: TRBJ1-4; D: -; size: -; V: TRBV5-5; CDR3: CASSLVTVEKLFF; DNA: TGTGCCAGCAGCTTGGTTACGGTCGAAAAACTGTTTTTT
J: TRBJ1-1; D: -; size: -; V: TRBV7-9; CDR3: CASSLPGNQNTEAFF; DNA: TGTGCCAGCAGCTTGCCAGGGAACCAGAACACTGAAGCTTTCTTT
J: TRBJ2-2; D: TRBD2; size: -; V: TRBV19; CDR3: CASSTRLRGTGELFF; DNA: TGTGCCAGTAGTACCCGACTGCGGGGGACCGGGGAGCTGTTTTTT
J: TRBJ1-2; D: -; size: -; V: TRBV5-1; CDR3: CASSLVQGQGGYTF; DNA: TGCGCCAGCAGCTTGGTTCAGGGGCAAGGTGGCTACACCTTC
J: TRBJ1-6; D: TRBD1; size: -; V: TRBV7-9; CDR3: CASSLGTGWDSPLHF; DNA: TGTGCCAGCAGCTTAGGGACAGGGTGGGATTCACCCCTCCACTTT
J: TRBJ2-3; D: TRBD2; size: -; V: TRBV7-2; CDR3: CASSSGLDSYTQYF; DNA: TGTGCCAGCAGCTCCGGACTAGACAGTTATACGCAGTATTTT
J: TRBJ1-2; D: -; size: -; V: TRBV12-3/TRBV12-4; CDR3: CASSPGGTYGYTF; DNA: TGTGCCAGCAGCCCCGGGGGGACTTATGGCTACACCTTC
J: TRBJ1-2; D: -; size: few; V: TRBV6-4; CDR3: CASSDTGQYGYTF; DNA: TGTGCCAGCAGTGACACAGGACAGTATGGCTACACCTTC
J: TRBJ1-5; D: -; size: -; V: TRBV19; CDR3: CASSSSLAGNQPQHF; DNA: TGTGCCAGTAGTAGCTCCCTGGCTGGCAATCAGCCCCAGCATTTT
J: TRBJ2-7; D: -; size: -; V: TRBV6-5; CDR3: CASRVLGTHTYEQYF; DNA: TGTGCCAGCAGGGTACTTGGGACACACACCTACGAGCAGTACTTC
J: TRBJ2-4; D: TRBD1; size: once; V: TRBV28; CDR3: CASSLDRGRREKNIQYF; DNA: TGTGCCAGCAGTTTGGACAGGGGGCGGAGAGAGAAAAACATTCAGTACTTC
J: TRBJ1-3; D: -; size: -; V: TRBV2; CDR3: CASRGRAGNTIYF; DNA: TGTGCCAGCAGGGGGAGGGCTGGAAACACCATATATTTT
J: TRBJ2-7; D: TRBD1; size: few; V: TRBV27; CDR3: CASSFDRGYEQYF; DNA: TGTGCCAGCAGTTTCGACAGGGGCTACGAGCAGTACTTC
J: TRBJ2-1; D: TRBD2; size: -; V: TRBV2; CDR3: CASSPGLAAYNEQFF; DNA: TGTGCCAGCAGCCCCGGGCTAGCGGCCTACAATGAGCAGTTCTTC
J: TRBJ2-3; D: -; size: -; V: TRBV5-1; CDR3: CASSLDPVTDTQYF; DNA: TGCGCCAGCAGCTTGGACCCGGTTACAGATACGCAGTATTTT
J: TRBJ2-2; D: TRBD2; size: -; V: TRBV3-1/TRBV3-2; CDR3: CASSPSRGGNTGELFF; DNA: TGTGCCAGCAGCCCTTCCCGGGGGGGTAACACCGGGGAGCTGTTTTTT
J: TRBJ1-1; D: TRBD1; size: -; V: TRBV7-8; CDR3: CASSLVGQGGSEAFF; DNA: TGTGCCAGCAGCTTAGTGGGACAGGGGGGTAGTGAAGCTTTCTTT
J: TRBJ1-1; D: -; size: few; V: TRBV7-2; CDR3: CASSLRGKTEAFF; DNA: TGTGCCAGCAGCTTAAGAGGGAAGACTGAAGCTTTCTTT
J: TRBJ1-5; D: -; size: once; V: TRBV19; CDR3: CASKSTAGGQHF; DNA: TGTGCCAGTAAAAGTACAGCCGGGGGCCAGCATTTT
J: TRBJ2-5; D: TRBD2; size: -; V: TRBV5-6; CDR3: CASSPSGGAGETQYF; DNA: TGTGCCAGCAGCCCCTCGGGGGGAGCAGGGGAGACCCAGTACTTC
J: TRBJ1-1; D: TRBD1; size: -; V: TRBV7-6; CDR3: CASSSQTGSEAFF; DNA: TGTGCCAGCAGCTCCCAGACAGGGTCTGAAGCTTTCTTT
J: TRBJ1-5; D: TRBD1; size: few; V: TRBV27; CDR3: CASSSDRGQGPQHF; DNA: TGTGCCAGCAGTTCCGACAGGGGTCAAGGGCCCCAGCATTTT
J: TRBJ2-1; D: TRBD1; size: -; V: TRBV18; CDR3: CASSPLDRDMDEQFF; DNA: TGTGCCAGCTCCCCCTTGGACAGGGACATGGATGAGCAGTTCTTC
J: TRBJ2-3; D: TRBD2; size: -; V: TRBV12-5; CDR3: CASGLTSGGRLDTQYF; DNA: TGTGCTAGTGGTTTGACTAGCGGGGGGCGTCTAGATACGCAGTATTTT